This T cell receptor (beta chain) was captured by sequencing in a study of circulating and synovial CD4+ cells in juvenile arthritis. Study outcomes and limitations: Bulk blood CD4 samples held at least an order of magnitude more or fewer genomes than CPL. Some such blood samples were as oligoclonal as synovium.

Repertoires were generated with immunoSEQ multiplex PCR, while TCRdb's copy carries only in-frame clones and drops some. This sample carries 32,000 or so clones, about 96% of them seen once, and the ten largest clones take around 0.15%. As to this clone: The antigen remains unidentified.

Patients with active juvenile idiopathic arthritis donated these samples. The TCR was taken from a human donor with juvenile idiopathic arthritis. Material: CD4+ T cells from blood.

CDR3 protein: CASSLRPGRDYGYTF. The CDR3 nucleotides are TGTGCCAGCAGTTTAAGACCAGGGAGGGACTATGGCTACACCTTC. The V call is TRBV28, the J call TRBJ1-2, with a tentative D call TRBD1 (5 bases). The CDR3 spans 15 residues. The germline gives CDR1 MDHEN, CDR2 SYDVKM. V gave up 2 bases and J gave up 3 bases, with 13 bases separating them.